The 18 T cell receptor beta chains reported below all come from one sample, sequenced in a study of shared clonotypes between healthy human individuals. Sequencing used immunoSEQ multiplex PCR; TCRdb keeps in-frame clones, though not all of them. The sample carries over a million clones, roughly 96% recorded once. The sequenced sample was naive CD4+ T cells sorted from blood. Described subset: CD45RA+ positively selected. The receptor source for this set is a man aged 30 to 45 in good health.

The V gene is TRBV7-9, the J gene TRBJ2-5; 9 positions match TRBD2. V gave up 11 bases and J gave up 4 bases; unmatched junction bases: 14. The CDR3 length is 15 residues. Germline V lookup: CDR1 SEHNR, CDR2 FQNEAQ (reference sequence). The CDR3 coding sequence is TGTGCCTTCCCGAGGAGCGGGAGGTCAGTAGAGACCCAGTACTTC. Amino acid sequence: CAFPRSGRSVETQYF.

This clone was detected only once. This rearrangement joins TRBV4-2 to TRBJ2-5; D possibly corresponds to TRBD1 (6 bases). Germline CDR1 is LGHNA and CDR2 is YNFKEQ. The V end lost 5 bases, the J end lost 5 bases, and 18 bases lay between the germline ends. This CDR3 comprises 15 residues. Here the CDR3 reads CASSYQRGIGETQYF. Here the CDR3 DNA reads TGTGCCAGCAGCTACCAAAGGGGGATAGGGGAGACCCAGTACTTC.

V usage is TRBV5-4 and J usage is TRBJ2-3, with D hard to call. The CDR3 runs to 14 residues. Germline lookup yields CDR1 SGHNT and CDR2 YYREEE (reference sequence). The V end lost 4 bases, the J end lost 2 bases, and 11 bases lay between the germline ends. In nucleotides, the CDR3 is TGTGCCAGCAGCCGGTTGTCAGACACAGATACGCAGTATTTT. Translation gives CASSRLSDTDTQYF.

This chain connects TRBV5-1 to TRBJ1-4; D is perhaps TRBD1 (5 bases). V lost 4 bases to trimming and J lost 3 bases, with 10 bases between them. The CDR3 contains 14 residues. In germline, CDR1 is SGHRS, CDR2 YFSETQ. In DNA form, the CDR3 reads TGCGCCAGCAGCGCGGGACTACCTAATGAAAAACTGTTTTTT. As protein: CASSAGLPNEKLFF.

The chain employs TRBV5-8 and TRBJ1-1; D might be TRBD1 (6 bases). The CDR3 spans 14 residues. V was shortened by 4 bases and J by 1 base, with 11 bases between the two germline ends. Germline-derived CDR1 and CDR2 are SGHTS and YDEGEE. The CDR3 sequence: CASSPWTANTEAFF. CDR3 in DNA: TGTGCCAGCAGCCCCTGGACAGCGAACACTGAAGCTTTCTTT.

CDR3 DNA sequence: TGCGCCAGCAGCTTGGAGGTGTTGGGTAGGGAAAAACTGTTTTTT. It specifies CASSLEVLGREKLFF. The J gene is TRBJ1-4, the V gene TRBV5-1; no firm D call. Trimming removed 0 bases at V and 8 bases at J, with 14 bases between. The CDR3 extends over 15 amino acids. Germline assignment: CDR1 SGHRS and CDR2 YFSETQ.

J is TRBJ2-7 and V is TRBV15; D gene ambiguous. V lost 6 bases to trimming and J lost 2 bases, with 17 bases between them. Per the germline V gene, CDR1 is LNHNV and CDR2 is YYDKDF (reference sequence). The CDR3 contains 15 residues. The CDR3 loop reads CATSLFADSTYEQYF. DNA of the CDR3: TGTGCCACCAGTCTGTTCGCGGATTCTACCTACGAGCAGTACTTC.

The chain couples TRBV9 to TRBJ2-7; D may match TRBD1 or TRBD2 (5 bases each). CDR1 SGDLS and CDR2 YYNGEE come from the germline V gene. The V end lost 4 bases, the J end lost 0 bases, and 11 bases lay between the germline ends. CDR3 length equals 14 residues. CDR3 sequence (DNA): TGTGCCAGCAGCCGGGGCCCAAGCTCCTACGAGCAGTACTTC. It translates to CASSRGPSSYEQYF. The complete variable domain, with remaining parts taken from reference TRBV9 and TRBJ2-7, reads DSGVTQTPKHLITATGQRVTLRCSPRSGDLSVYWYQQSLDQGLQFLIQYYNGEERAKGNILERFSAQQFPDLHSELNLSSLELGDSALYFCASSRGPSSYEQYFGPGTRLTVT.

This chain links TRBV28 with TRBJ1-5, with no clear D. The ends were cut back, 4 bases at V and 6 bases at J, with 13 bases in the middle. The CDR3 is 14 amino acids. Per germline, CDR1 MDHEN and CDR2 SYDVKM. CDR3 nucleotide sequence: TGTGCCAGCAGTTCCTCGGGGAGTGTTCAGCCCCAGCATTTT. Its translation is CASSSSGSVQPQHF.

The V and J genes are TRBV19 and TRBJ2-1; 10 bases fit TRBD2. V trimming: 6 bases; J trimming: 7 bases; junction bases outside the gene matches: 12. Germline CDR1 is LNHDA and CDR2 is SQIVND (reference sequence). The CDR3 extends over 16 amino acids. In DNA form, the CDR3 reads TGTGCCAGTAGAGCGGGAGGGCACCCCTCGGGGAATGAGCAGTTCTTC. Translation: CASRAGGHPSGNEQFF.

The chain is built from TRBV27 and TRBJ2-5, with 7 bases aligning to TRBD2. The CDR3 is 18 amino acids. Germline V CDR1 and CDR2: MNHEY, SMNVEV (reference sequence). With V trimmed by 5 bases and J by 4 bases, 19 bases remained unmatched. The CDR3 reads CASSLRGFAGARGETQYF. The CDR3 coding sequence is TGTGCCAGCAGTCTTAGGGGTTTCGCGGGAGCAAGGGGAGAGACCCAGTACTTC.

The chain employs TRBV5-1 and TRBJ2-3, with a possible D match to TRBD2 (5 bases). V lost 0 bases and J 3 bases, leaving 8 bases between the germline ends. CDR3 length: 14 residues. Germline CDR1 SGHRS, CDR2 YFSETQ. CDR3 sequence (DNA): TGCGCCAGCAGCTTGGAGTGGGAGACAGATACGCAGTATTTT. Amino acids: CASSLEWETDTQYF.

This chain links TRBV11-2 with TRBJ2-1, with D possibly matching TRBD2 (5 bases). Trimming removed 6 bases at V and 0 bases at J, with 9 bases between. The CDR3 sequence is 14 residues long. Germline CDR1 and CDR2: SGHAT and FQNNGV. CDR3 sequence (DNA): TGTGCCAGCAGAACTAGAGGCTCCTACAATGAGCAGTTCTTC. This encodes CASRTRGSYNEQFF. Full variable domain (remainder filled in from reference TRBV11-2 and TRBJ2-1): EAGVAQSPRYKIIEKRQSVAFWCNPISGHATLYWYQQILGQGPKLLIQFQNNGVVDDSQLPKDRFSAERLKGVDSTLKIQPAKLEDSAVYLCASRTRGSYNEQFFGPGTRLTVL.

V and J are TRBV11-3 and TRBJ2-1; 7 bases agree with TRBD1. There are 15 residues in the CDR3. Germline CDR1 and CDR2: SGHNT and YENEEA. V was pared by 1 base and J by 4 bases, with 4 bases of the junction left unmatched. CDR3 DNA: TGTGCCAGCAGCTTAGGGCAGGGGGTATACAATGAGCAGTTCTTC. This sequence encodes CASSLGQGVYNEQFF. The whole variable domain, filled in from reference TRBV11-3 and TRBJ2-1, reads EAGVVQSPRYKIIEKKQPVAFWCNPISGHNTLYWYLQNLGQGPELLIRYENEEAVDDSQLPKDRFSAERLKGVDSTLKIQPAELGDSAVYLCASSLGQGVYNEQFFGPGTRLTVL.

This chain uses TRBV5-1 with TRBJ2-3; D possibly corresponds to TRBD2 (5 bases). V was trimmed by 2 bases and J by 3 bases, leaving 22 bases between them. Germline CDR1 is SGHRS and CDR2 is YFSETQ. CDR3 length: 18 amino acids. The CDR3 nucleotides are TGCGCCAGCAGCTTTGGGTTGTTAGTGGGAGATCTGACAGATACGCAGTATTTT. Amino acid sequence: CASSFGLLVGDLTDTQYF.

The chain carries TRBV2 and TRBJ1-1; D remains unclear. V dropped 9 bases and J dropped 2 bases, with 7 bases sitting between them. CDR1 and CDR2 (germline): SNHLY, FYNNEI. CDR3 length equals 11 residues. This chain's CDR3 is CASRQNTEAFF. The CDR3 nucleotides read TGTGCCAGTCGACAAAACACTGAAGCTTTCTTT.

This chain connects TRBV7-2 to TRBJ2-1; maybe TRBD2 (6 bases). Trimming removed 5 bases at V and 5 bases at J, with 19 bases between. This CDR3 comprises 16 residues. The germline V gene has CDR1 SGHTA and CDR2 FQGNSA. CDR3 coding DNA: TGTGCCAGCAGCGCCCGAGCGGGTAGGCCCGACAATGAGCAGTTCTTC. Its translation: CASSARAGRPDNEQFF.

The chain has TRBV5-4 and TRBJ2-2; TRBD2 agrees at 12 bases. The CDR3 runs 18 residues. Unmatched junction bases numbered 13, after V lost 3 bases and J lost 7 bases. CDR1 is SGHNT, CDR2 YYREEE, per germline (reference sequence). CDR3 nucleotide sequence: TGTGCCAGCAGCTCCTCCGGGACTAGCGGGCCAAGTGGCGGGGAGCTGTTTTTT. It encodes CASSSSGTSGPSGGELFF.